This entry lists 5 T cell receptor beta chains sequenced from one sample in a study of blood T cell repertoires in COVID-19. TCRdb keeps only in-frame clones here, not all; method: immunoSEQ multiplex PCR. The data contain 250,000 or so clones, approximately 85% of them singletons. Sequenced input: peripheral blood. The origin of the receptors is a man older than 75 with acute or convalescent COVID-19.

This rearrangement joins TRBV28 to TRBJ1-4; 12 bases fit TRBD1. The trim removed 4 bases at V and 12 bases at J, leaving 12 bases unmatched. CDR3 length: 16 amino acids. Germline loops: CDR1 MDHEN, CDR2 SYDVKM. CDR3 sequence: CASSSGTGGPARELFF. DNA for the CDR3: TGTGCCAGCAGTTCCGGGACAGGGGGCCCCGCGCGGGAACTGTTTTTT. Full variable domain (remainder filled in from reference TRBV28 and TRBJ1-4): DVKVTQSSRYLVKRTGEKVFLECVQDMDHENMFWYRQDPGLGLRLIYFSYDVKMKEKGDIPEGYSVSREKKERFSLILESASTNQTSMYLCASSSGTGGPARELFFGSGTQLSVL.

This clone was seen a single time. This chain links TRBV5-1 with TRBJ1-3, with D maybe TRBD1 (6 bases). From germline, CDR1 is SGHRS and CDR2 YFSETQ. The CDR3 length is 18 residues. V dropped 0 bases and J dropped 0 bases, with 16 bases sitting between them. The CDR3 DNA sequence: TGCGCCAGCAGCTTGGCCGGCCCCCCAGGGGACTCTGGAAACACCATATATTTT. It is translated as CASSLAGPPGDSGNTIYF.

This chain connects TRBV7-9 to TRBJ1-2, with 8 nucleotides matching TRBD1. V lost 1 base to trimming and J lost 6 bases; unmatched junction nucleotides: 10. CDR1 is SEHNR, CDR2 FQNEAQ, per germline (reference sequence). This CDR3 is built from 16 residues. This chain's CDR3 is CASSLVRRTGKDGYTF. CDR3 nucleotide sequence: TGTGCCAGCAGCTTAGTGAGGCGGACAGGGAAGGATGGCTACACCTTC. Full variable domain (missing parts from reference TRBV7-9 and TRBJ1-2): DTGVSQNPRHKITKRGQNVTFRCDPISEHNRLYWYRQTLGQGPEFLTYFQNEAQLEKSRLLSDRFSAERPKGSFSTLEIQRTEQGDSAMYLCASSLVRRTGKDGYTFGSGTRLTVV.

The genes are TRBV19 and TRBJ1-5, with TRBD1 matching over 7 bases. Germline trimming cut 5 bases from V and 2 bases from J; bases unmatched to any gene: 6. The length of the CDR3 is 15 residues. The germline V gene has CDR1 LNHDA and CDR2 SQIVND (reference sequence). The CDR3 loop reads CASSLTGVGNQPQHF. The CDR3 DNA is TGTGCCAGTAGTTTAACAGGGGTCGGCAATCAGCCCCAGCATTTT.

The chain is built from TRBV10-1 and TRBJ2-1; TRBD1 matches 9 bases. This CDR3 has 15 amino acids. The germline CDR1 and CDR2 sequences are WNHNN and SYGVQD (reference sequence). V was clipped by 10 bases and J by 9 bases; unmatched bases: 16. The CDR3 DNA sequence: TGCGCCACCTCCTCGGGGGACAGGGTCTTGGCTGAGCAGTTCTTC. Translating it yields CATSSGDRVLAEQFF.